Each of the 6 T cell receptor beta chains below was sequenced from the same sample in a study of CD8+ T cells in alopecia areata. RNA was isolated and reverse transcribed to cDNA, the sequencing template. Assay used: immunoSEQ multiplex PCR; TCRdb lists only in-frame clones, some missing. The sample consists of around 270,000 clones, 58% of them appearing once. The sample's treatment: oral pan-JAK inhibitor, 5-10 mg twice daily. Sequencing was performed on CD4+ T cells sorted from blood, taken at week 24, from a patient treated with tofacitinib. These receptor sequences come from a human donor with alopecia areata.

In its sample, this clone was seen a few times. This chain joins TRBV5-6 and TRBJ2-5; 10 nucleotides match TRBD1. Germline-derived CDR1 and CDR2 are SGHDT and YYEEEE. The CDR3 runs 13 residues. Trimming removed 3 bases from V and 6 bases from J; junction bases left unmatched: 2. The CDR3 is CASSWDRGQTQYF. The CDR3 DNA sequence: TGTGCCAGCAGCTGGGACAGGGGACAGACCCAGTACTTC. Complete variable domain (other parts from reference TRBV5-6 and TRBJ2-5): DAGVTQSPTHLIKTRGQQVTLRCSPKSGHDTVSWYQQALGQGPQFIFQYYEEEERQRGNFPDRFSGHQFPNYSSELNVNALLLGDSALYLCASSWDRGQTQYFGPGTRLLVL.

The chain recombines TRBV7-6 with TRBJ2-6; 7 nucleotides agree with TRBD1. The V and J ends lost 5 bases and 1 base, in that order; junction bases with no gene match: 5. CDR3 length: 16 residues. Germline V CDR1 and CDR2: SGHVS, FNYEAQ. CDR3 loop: CASSNRGLSGANVLTF. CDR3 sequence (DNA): TGTGCCAGCAGCAACAGGGGATTGTCTGGGGCCAACGTCCTGACTTTC.

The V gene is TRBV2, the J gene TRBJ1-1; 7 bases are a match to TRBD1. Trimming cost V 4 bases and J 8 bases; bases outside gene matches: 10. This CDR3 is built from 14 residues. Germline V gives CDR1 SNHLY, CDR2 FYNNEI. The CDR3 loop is CASSGNGQAQEAFF. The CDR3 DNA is TGTGCCAGCAGTGGTAACGGACAGGCCCAAGAAGCTTTCTTT.

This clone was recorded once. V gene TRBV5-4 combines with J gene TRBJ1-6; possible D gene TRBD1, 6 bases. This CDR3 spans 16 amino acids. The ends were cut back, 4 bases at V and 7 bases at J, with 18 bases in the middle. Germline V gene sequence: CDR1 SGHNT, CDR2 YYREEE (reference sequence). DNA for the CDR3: TGTGCCAGCAGCCGTGGGCCTTCAGGGGACAATTCACCCCTCCACTTT. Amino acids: CASSRGPSGDNSPLHF.

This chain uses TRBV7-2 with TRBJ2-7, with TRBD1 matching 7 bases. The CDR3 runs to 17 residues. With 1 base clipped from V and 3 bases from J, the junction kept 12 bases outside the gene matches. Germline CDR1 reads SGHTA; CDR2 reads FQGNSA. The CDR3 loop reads CASSLGTYERGLYEQYF. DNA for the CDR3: TGTGCCAGCAGCTTAGGGACCTACGAAAGGGGGCTCTACGAGCAGTACTTC.

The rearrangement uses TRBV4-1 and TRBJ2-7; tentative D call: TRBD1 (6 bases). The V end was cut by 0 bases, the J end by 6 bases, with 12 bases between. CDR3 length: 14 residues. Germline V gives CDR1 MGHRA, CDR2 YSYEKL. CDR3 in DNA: TGCGCCAGCAGCCAAGATCGACAGGCGTCCGAGCAGTACTTC. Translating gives CASSQDRQASEQYF.